Listed here is a single TCR beta chain. Its specificity is not known. The read is 3 residues too short to cover the CDR3 end, so that end is filled in from the germline J gene. Distinct nucleotide sequences in the sample also encode this CDR3. The data originate from a study of T cells in women clearing cervical HPV infection. TCRdb's table, derived via immunoSEQ multiplex PCR, lists solely in-frame clones and lacks some. Its clone listing holds 15,000 or so clones. The V gene's germline CDR1 is MDHEN and CDR2 SYDVKM. There are 12 residues in the CDR3. V shed 3 bases and J shed 4 bases, with 7 bases lying between them. General study results and limits: Cases and controls were distinguished at AUC about 0.86 by richness and V genes.

Material: blood buffy coat. This clonotype was sampled from a woman between 18 and 75 years old with a cervical HPV16 infection that either progressed to CIN3+ or cleared (not recorded which). The chain links TRBV28 to TRBJ2-7; D remains unclear. The sequenced CDR3 bases are TGTGCCAGCAGTTTGGGCTTGTACGAG. It specifies CASSLGLYE. The entire CDR3 is CASSLGLYEQYF.